This T cell receptor beta chain was recovered during a study of CD8 T cells in ankylosing spondylitis. Findings and limits, study-wide: A motif of under ten highly homologous TCR beta variants was seen as apparently characteristic of ankylosing spondylitis blood. A subset of motif variants has previously been described in the synovial fluid and blood of reactive arthritis. In ankylosing spondylitis patients, matched synovial fluid reportedly showed significant enrichment of disease-linked clones.

A single record per CDR3 protein comes from TCRdb applying MiXCR to the 5' RACE reads. In the table there are some 200,000 distinct CDR3 sequences, about 13% of which are singletons. The sample holds a few counts of this clonotype. Its antigen is still unknown. The CDR3 consists of 18 residues. Sequencing was carried out using blood, either unsorted or a sorted T cell fraction (not recorded which). The source of this sequence is a male donor with ankylosing spondylitis or in good health (not recorded which). The chain uses TRBV21-1 and TRBJ2-1; TRBD1 is the table's D call, not checked against the DNA. TRBV21-1 is a known pseudogene. For the CDR3, the DNA is TGTGCCAGCAGCAAAAGTCGGACAGGGGGCCCCCATAACAATGAGCAGTTCTTC. Its translation is CASSKSRTGGPHNNEQFF.